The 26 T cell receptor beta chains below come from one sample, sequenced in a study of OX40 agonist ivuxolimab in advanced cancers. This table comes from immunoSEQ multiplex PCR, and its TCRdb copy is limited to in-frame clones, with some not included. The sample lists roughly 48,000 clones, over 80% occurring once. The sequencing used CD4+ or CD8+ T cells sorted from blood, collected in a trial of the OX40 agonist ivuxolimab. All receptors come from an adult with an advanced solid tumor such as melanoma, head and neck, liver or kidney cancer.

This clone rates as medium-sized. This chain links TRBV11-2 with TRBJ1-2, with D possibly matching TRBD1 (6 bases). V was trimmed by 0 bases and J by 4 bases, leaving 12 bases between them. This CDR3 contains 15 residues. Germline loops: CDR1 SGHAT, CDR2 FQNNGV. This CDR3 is CASSLEPGVVYGYTF. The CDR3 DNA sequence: TGTGCCAGCAGCTTAGAGCCAGGGGTTGTCTATGGCTACACCTTC.

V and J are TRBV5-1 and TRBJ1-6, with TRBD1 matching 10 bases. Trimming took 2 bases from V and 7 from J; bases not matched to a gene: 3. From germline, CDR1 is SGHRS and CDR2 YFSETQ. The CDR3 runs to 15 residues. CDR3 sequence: CASSFRQGANSPLHF. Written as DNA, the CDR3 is TGCGCCAGCAGCTTTCGACAGGGGGCGAATTCACCCCTCCACTTT.

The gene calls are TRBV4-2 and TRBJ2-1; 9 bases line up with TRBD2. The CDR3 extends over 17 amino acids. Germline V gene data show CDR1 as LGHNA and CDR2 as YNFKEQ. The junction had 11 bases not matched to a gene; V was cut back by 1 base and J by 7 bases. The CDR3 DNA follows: TGTGCCAGCAGCCAAGCCCTCGGGGCGGGGGGGCGGAATGAGCAGTTCTTC. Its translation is CASSQALGAGGRNEQFF.

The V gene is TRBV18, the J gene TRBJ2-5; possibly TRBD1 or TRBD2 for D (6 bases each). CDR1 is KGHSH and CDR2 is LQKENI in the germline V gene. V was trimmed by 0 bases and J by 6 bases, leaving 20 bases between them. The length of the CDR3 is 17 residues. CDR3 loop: CASSPPTFPGALKTQYF. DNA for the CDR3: TGTGCCAGCTCACCACCCACTTTTCCGGGGGCCCTAAAGACCCAGTACTTC.

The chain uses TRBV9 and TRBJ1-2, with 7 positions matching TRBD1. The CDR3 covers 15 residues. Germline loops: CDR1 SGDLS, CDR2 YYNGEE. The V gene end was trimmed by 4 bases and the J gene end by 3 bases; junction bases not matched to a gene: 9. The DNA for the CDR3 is TGTGCCAGCAGCTTTACAGGGGAATTAGACTATGGCTACACCTTC. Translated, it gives CASSFTGELDYGYTF.

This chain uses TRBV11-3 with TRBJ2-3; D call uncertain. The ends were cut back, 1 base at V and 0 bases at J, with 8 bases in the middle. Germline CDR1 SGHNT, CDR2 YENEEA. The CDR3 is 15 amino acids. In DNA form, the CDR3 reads TGTGCCAGCAGCTTAGGAGGCAGGAGCACAGATACGCAGTATTTT. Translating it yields CASSLGGRSTDTQYF.

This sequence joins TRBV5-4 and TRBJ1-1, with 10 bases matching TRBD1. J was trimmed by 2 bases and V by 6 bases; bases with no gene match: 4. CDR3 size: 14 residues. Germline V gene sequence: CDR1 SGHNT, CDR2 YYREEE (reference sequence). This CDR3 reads CASTRDRGNTEAFF. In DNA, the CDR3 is TGTGCCAGCACCCGGGACAGGGGTAACACTGAAGCTTTCTTT.

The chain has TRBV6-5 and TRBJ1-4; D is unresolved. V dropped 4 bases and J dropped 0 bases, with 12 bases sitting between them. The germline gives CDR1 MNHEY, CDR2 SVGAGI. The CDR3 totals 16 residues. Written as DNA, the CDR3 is TGTGCCAGCAGTTCCGCCGCGCAGGCAACTAATGAAAAACTGTTTTTT. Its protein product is CASSSAAQATNEKLFF.

The CDR3 DNA is TGTGCCAGCAGTTTACAGTACACAGATACGCAGTATTTT. It yields the protein CASSLQYTDTQYF. This chain links TRBV6-6 with TRBJ2-3, with unresolved D. The CDR3 has 13 amino acids. CDR1 is MNHNY, CDR2 SVGAGI, per germline (reference sequence). The V and J ends lost 4 bases and 2 bases respectively, with 7 bases between them.

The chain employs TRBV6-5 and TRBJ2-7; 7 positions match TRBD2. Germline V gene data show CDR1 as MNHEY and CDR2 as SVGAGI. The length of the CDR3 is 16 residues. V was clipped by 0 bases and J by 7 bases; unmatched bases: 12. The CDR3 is CASSYSRSGESGEQYF. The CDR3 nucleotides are TGTGCCAGCAGTTACTCGAGAAGCGGGGAGTCGGGGGAGCAGTACTTC.

CDR3 region: CAWSVSQNYGYTF. The CDR3 nucleotides are TGTGCCTGGAGTGTAAGTCAAAACTATGGCTACACCTTC. This chain uses TRBV30 with TRBJ1-2, with D unclear. The CDR3 totals 13 residues. V was shortened by 0 bases and J by 2 bases, with 7 bases between the two germline ends. The germline V gene encodes CDR1 GTSNPN and CDR2 SVGIG (reference sequence).

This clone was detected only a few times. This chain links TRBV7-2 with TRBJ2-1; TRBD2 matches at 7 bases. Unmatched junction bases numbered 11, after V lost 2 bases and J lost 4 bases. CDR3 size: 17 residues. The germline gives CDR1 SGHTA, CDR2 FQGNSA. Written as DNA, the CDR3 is TGTGCCAGCAGCTTAAGTTCGGCTAGCGGACTTTACAATGAGCAGTTCTTC. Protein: CASSLSSASGLYNEQFF. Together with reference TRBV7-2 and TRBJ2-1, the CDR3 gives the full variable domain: GAGVSQSPSNKVTEKGKDVELRCDPISGHTALYWYRQSLGQGLEFLIYFQGNSAPDKSGLPSDRFSAERTGGSVSTLTIQRTQQEDSAVYLCASSLSSASGLYNEQFFGPGTRLTVL.

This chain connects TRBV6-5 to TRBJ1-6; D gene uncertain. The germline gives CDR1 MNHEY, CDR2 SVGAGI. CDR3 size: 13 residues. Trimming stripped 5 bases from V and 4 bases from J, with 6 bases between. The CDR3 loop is CASSPDYNSPLHF. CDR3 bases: TGTGCCAGCAGTCCTGATTATAATTCACCCCTCCACTTT.

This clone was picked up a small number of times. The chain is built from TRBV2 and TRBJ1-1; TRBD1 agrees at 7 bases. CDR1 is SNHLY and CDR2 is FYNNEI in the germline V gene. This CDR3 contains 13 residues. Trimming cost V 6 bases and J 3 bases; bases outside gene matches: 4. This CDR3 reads CASRRGPDTEAFF. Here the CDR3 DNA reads TGTGCCAGCAGAAGGGGGCCGGACACTGAAGCTTTCTTT.

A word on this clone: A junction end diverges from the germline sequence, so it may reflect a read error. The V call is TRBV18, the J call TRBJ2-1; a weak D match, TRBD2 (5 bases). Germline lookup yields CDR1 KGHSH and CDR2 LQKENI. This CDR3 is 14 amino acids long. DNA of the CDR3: TGTGCCAGCTCAGCGGGCCAGACGTACAGTGAGCAGTTCTTC. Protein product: CASSAGQTYSEQFF.

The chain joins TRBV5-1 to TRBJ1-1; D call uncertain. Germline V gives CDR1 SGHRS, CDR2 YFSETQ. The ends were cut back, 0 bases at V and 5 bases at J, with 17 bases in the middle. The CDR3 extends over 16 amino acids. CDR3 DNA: TGCGCCAGCAGCTTGGCAGGATCAGTCGCGCAAACTGAAGCTTTCTTT. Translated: CASSLAGSVAQTEAFF.

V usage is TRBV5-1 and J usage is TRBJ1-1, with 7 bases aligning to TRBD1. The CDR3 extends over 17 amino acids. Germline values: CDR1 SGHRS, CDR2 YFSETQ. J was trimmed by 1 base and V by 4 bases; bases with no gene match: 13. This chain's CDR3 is CASSTNRGEGSNTEAFF. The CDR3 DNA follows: TGCGCCAGCAGCACTAACAGGGGCGAAGGGTCGAACACTGAAGCTTTCTTT.

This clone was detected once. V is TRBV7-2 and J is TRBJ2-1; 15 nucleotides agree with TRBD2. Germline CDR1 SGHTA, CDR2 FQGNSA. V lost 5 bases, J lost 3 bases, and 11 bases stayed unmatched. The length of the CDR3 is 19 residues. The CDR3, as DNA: TGTGCCAGCAGCGCTAATATCGGGACTAGCGGGGGGAACTACAATGAGCAGTTCTTC. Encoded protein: CASSANIGTSGGNYNEQFF.

The CDR3 is CASSLNPAGYGYTF. DNA of the CDR3: TGTGCCAGCAGCTTAAACCCGGCGGGCTATGGCTACACCTTC. This rearrangement joins TRBV7-2 to TRBJ1-2; D is uncertain. The germline CDR1 and CDR2 sequences are SGHTA and FQGNSA. V lost 2 bases, J lost 4 bases, and 11 bases lay in between. The CDR3 has 14 amino acids.

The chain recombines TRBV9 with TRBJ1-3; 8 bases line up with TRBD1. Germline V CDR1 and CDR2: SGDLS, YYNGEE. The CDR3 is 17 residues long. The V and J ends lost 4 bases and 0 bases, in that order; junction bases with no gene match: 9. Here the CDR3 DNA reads TGTGCCAGCAGCCCCTCACCGGGACAGGTCTCTGGAAACACCATATATTTT. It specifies CASSPSPGQVSGNTIYF.

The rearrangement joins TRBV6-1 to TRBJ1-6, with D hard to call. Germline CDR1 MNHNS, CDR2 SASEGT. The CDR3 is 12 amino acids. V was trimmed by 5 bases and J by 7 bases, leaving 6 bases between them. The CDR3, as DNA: TGTGCCAGCAGTCTGGGGAATTCACCCCTCCACTTT. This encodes CASSLGNSPLHF.

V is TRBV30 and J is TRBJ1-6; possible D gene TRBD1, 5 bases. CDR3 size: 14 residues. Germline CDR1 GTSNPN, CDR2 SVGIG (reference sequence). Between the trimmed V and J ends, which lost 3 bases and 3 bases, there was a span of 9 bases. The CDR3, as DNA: TGTGCCTGGAGGGTCGGGGGCTATAATTCACCCCTCCACTTT. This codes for CAWRVGGYNSPLHF.

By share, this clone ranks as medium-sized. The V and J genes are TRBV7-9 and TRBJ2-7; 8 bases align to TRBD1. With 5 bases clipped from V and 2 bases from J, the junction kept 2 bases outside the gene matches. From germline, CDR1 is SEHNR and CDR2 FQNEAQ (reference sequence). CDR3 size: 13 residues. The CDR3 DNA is TGTGCCAGCAGCCCCAGGGGGCCCTACGAGCAGTACTTC. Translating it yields CASSPRGPYEQYF.

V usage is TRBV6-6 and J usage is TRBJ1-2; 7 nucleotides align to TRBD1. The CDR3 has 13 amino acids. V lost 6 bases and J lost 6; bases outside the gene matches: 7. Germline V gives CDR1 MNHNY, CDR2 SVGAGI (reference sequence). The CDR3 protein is CASRQGLRNGYTF. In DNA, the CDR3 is TGTGCCAGCAGACAGGGGCTGCGGAATGGCTACACCTTC.

The CDR3 reads CASGLRLAGEYYEQYF. DNA for the CDR3: TGTGCTAGTGGTTTAAGGTTAGCGGGGGAGTACTACGAGCAGTACTTC. V and J are TRBV12-5 and TRBJ2-7; 9 bases map to TRBD2. V shed 3 bases, J shed 3 bases, and the junction held 9 bases outside the gene matches. The CDR3 has 16 residues. Per the germline V gene, CDR1 is LGHNT and CDR2 is FRNRAP.

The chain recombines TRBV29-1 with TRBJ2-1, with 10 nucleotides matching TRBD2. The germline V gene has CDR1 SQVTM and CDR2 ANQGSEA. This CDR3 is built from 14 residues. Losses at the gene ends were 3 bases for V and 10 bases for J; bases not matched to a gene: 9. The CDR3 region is CSVDKASGGREQFF. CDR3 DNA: TGCAGCGTTGATAAGGCTAGCGGGGGAAGGGAGCAGTTCTTC.